These T cell receptor beta chains were read from a single sample in a study of cytomegalovirus exposure and HLA in healthy donors. Profiling relied on immunoSEQ multiplex PCR, and the TCRdb table lists in-frame clones only, not all of them. This sample has approximately 95,000 clones, with 75% to 85% found just once. Material: PBMCs. The receptors were gathered from a man between 18 and 35 years old in good health and CMV-seropositive. CDR3s include the opening cysteine and the closing phenylalanine or tryptophan. The order of the fields is CDR3 length, V gene, J gene, CDR3 protein.

13	TRBV19	TRBJ1-1	CASSLRMNTEAFF
17	TRBV27	TRBJ2-6	CASSLAGGRQGANVLTF
13	TRBV28	TRBJ2-1	CASSFRGMNEQFF
19	TRBV5-1	TRBJ2-2	CASSRGPSGTGGGTGELFF
15	TRBV9	TRBJ2-1	CASSVDGGGDNEQFF
11	TRBV7-2	TRBJ1-1	CASSRGAEAFF
15	TRBV6-5	TRBJ1-1	CASSYSRQGDSEAFF
15	TRBV6-1	TRBJ2-2	CASIPGTGHTGELFF
13	TRBV7-8	TRBJ2-3	CASRARVGDTQYF
13	TRBV28	TRBJ2-7	CASSPVDNYEQYF
17	TRBV27	TRBJ1-5	CASRTLTGGLSNQPQHF
15	TRBV5-1	TRBJ2-7	CASSIGTGVAYEQYF
16	TRBV5-1	TRBJ1-4	CASSQGGVGTNEKLFF
15	TRBV15	TRBJ1-5	CATSRSRGSNQPQHF
15	TRBV5-6	TRBJ1-1	CASSLKGQGFTEAFF
15	TRBV7-3	TRBJ1-2	CASSPDRGGPHGYTF
14	TRBV7-9	TRBJ2-3	CASSFSGGTDTQYF
13	TRBV2	TRBJ2-5	CASSEVGGETQYF
14	TRBV30	TRBJ1-4	CAWSRQGTNEKLFF